Presented here are 5 T cell receptor beta chains from one specimen sequenced in a study of identical twins. TCRdb passed the 5' RACE reads through MiXCR, listing each CDR3 protein once. The sample shows 450,000 to 650,000 distinct CDR3 sequences, over 8.5% of them seen only once. These data also featured in a second study, about yellow fever vaccine responses in identical twins.

The sample comprised PBMCs. These receptors came from a woman between 18 and 30 years old in good health.

The chain carries TRBV21-1 and TRBJ2-3; the table assigns TRBD1, which was not confirmed against the DNA. TRBV21-1 corresponds to a pseudogene. The CDR3 length is 16 residues. CDR3 sequence (DNA): TGTGCCAGCAGCAAAAAGAAGGGGCAGGGGTCAGATACGCAGTATTTT. Residues: CASSKKKGQGSDTQYF.

This clonotype was detected ten times or more. V and J are TRBV7-2 and TRBJ1-4, with 9 nucleotides matching TRBD1. The CDR3 totals 15 residues. V trimming: 5 bases; J trimming: 7 bases; junction bases outside the gene matches: 8. CDR1 SGHTA and CDR2 FQGNSA come from the germline V gene. The CDR3 region has the DNA TGTGCCAGCAGCGCCGACAGGGGGGGTATTGAAAAACTGTTTTTT. Translation gives CASSADRGGIEKLFF.

There are many counts of this clonotype. V usage is TRBV5-1 and J usage is TRBJ1-1; D not resolved. V was pared by 4 bases and J by 0 bases, with 16 bases between. CDR1 and CDR2 (germline): SGHRS, YFSETQ. The CDR3 spans 16 residues. The CDR3 nucleotides read TGCGCCAGCAGCCCAAAAGCAACAAACATGAACACTGAAGCTTTCTTT. Its protein product is CASSPKATNMNTEAFF.

The chain combines TRBV30 with TRBJ2-5; D is unresolved. In germline, CDR1 is GTSNPN, CDR2 SVGIG (reference sequence). CDR3 length: 14 residues. Trimming pared 4 bases from V and 4 bases from J, leaving 16 bases between. CDR3 amino acids: CAWMRGRMGETQYF. CDR3 in DNA: TGTGCCTGGATGCGAGGCAGAATGGGAGAGACCCAGTACTTC.

This CDR3 is CSARDTAGGRNEQYF. CDR3 in DNA: TGCAGTGCTAGAGATACAGCGGGGGGGAGGAACGAGCAGTACTTC. This rearrangement joins TRBV20-1 to TRBJ2-7, with TRBD2 matching 10 bases. Germline CDR1 and CDR2: DFQATT and SNEGSKA (reference sequence). V lost 0 bases, J lost 5 bases, and 7 bases stayed unmatched. This CDR3 region has 15 residues.